This T cell receptor beta chain was observed in a study of CD4 T cells in relation to SARS-CoV-2 and coronaviruses (dated by TCRdb to the early 2020s). Regarding the research as a whole: In the ViraFEST assay, PBMCs were grown with antigen for roughly ten days, and TCR beta CDR3s were then sequenced to identify antigen-specific clonal expansions. At the level of individual TCR clonotypes, the study evaluated whether memory CD4+ T cells crossreact between the spike proteins of SARS-CoV-2 and those of common cold coronaviruses. An HIV-1 Nef peptide pool or a no-peptide culture served as the negative reference condition. Samples from a few pre-COVID donors and the naive versus memory experiments were sequenced with the Adaptive Biotechnologies TCR-sequencing kit; other data were Illumina-based. A different TCR-beta assay, based on Illumina, was used to sequence expansion assays from other donors in the study. Patient-derived lymphoblastoid cell lines were used to map the HLA restriction of shared crossreactive spike epitopes.

CD4+ T cells from unexposed donors were collected before the COVID-19 pandemic (2011-2018). The EasySep CD4+ T cell isolation kit was used to isolate CD4+ T cells once the cultures had run for ten to eleven days. As cell numbers permitted, CD4+ T cells from unexposed donors were tested for reactivity to SARS-CoV-2 S and N and to four common cold coronavirus spike pools. PBMCs were cultured at a few million per well in IMDM supplemented with around 5% human AB serum and approximately 9.8 IU/ml IL-2. Half of the culture medium was replaced with fresh IL-2-containing medium on days 3 and 7. In general, every peptide culture condition was set up in three replicate wells. The leukapheresis product for the unexposed donors was obtained through commercial purchase. PBMCs were isolated from leukapheresis product or whole blood by Ficoll-Paque PLUS gradient centrifugation. PBMCs were either cryopreserved at -140 degrees C or used fresh in the expansion assay. The QIAamp Micro DNA Kit was used to extract genomic DNA from the CD4+ T cells.

The germline V gene encodes CDR1 SGHTA and CDR2 FQGTGA. The CDR3 runs 16 amino acids, cysteine and phenylalanine included. The DNA shown is the 48-base CDR3, in frame from base 1. Between the V and J ends, shortened by 2 bases and 0 bases respectively, the junction contains 13 bases. The library was made by the immunoSEQ multiplex PCR assay. On the study's bioinformatics: During preprocessing, nonproductive sequences were removed, as were CDR3s that did not start with C, did not end with F or W, or were shorter than 7 amino acids. Antigen-specific clonotypes were called with the MANAFEST web app, based on expansion relative to reference and other culture wells. A clone was considered positive if the clone showed significant expansion compared with the reference culture in 2 of 3 replicate wells at an FDR below 0.05. A further requirement for positive clones was significant expansion compared with all other tandem wells, along with an odds ratio above 5. CDR3 homology was measured as pairwise Levenshtein distance, computed with the stringdist R package after trimming three terminal residues from each end. This immuneACCESS table, as held by TCRdb, lists in-frame sequences with V and J called but not all clones. Of the missing ones, under half trace to an unresolved V gene in checked studies; the others have no known cause. V, J and clone size are those of that table, while D and trimming were read from the DNA. The sample yields nearly 25,000 clones; 73% were counted once. The top ten clonotypes cover less than 20% of the sample.

The study at large found these results: Because no donor provided both pre-pandemic and post-infection samples, tracing the source of pre-existing responses was limited. Memory CD4+ clonotypes crossrecognizing SARS-CoV-2 and at least one common cold coronavirus spike were found in about 61% of donors. The study was limited by small numbers of patients and tested TCRs. Significantly weaker SARS-CoV-2-driven expansion was shown by crossreactive clones than by monoreactive clones, consistent with antigenic imprinting. Since the crossreactivity analysis centred on spike protein, crossreactivity against other viral proteins was not assessed.

Comment on this clone: There is no known antigen for this receptor. No qualities accompany the bases; no much larger clone lies one base away.

The sample consisted of CD4+ T cells from PBMCs, cultured in vitro. The TCR sequence derives from a human donor in good health. The chain employs TRBV7-3 and TRBJ1-1; the D gene is perhaps TRBD1, from 6 matching bases. The nucleotide sequence is TGTGCCAGCAGCTTAGAATACAGGGAAATGAACACTGAAGCTTTCTTT. This translates into CASSLEYREMNTEAFF.